This T cell receptor (beta chain) was identified in a study of multiple sclerosis patients with progressive multifocal leukoencephalopathy. This CDR3 contains 13 residues. Germline V CDR1 and CDR2: MDHEN, SYDVKM. After removal of 8 bases from V and 4 bases from J, the junction contained 7 bases not matched to a gene. Regarding time point: more than five months of natalizumab therapy. This clone showed up just once. The repertoire was sequenced with immunoSEQ multiplex PCR; TCRdb's copy has only in-frame clones and lacks some. The sample consists of some 30,000 clones, over 85% of them appearing once. This specimen was PBMCs, taken from a patient treated with natalizumab. This chain uses TRBV28 with TRBJ2-7, with 8 bases lining up with TRBD1. This clonotype was sampled from a human donor with multiple sclerosis. Here the CDR3 DNA reads TGTGCCAGCGGGACAGGCGGGATTTACGAGCAGTACTTC. This gives the protein CASGTGGIYEQYF.